This section outlines one TCR beta chain sequence together with its context. This clonotype was counted only a few times. This clone's antigen is unknown. Base-call qualities are not available, and no considerably larger clone is one nucleotide away. The data are from a study of T-cell memory formation after mild COVID-19 (dated by TCRdb to the early 2020s). Describing the broader study: TCR sequence clusters from the two donors were found to be largely donor specific. The cohort comprised two young, previously healthy adult volunteers, one female and one male. Longitudinal TCRalpha and TCRbeta repertoire sequencing tracked T-cell clones expanding and contracting after mild COVID-19 in two donors.

From cysteine to phenylalanine, the CDR3 is 15 amino acids long. The kept DNA is CDR3 alone, 45 bases in frame from the first base. Between the V and J ends, shortened by 1 base and 10 bases respectively, the junction contains 16 bases. In the germline V gene, CDR1 corresponds to LGHNA and CDR2 to YSLEER. Data came from an Illumina NovaSeq 6000. Using 5'RACE with constant-segment primers, TCRalpha and TCRbeta cDNA libraries were constructed, with sample barcodes and unique molecular identifiers added in the process. Trizol reagent was used to extract RNA from every sample. Libraries were amplified in two PCR steps, with a second sample barcode and Illumina TruSeq adapters added in the second step. The libraries were sequenced on an Illumina NovaSeq using 2 x 150 bp paired-end reads. The paper's data handling went like this. Reads were demultiplexed and collapsed into UMI-guided consensus sequences with migec v1.2.7. Using mixcr v2.1.11, UMI consensuses were aligned to TRA and TRB V and J templates and then assembled into clonotypes. Expanded or contracted clonotypes were those called significant by both edgeR and NoisET, with noise models trained on biological replicates. For edgeR calls, the thresholds were a false discovery rate-adjusted p below 0.01 and a log2 fold-change of 1. As an exploratory analysis of dynamics, PCA with hierarchical clustering was applied to max-normalized trajectories of the 1000 most abundant clonotypes. Separately sequenced CD4+ and CD8+ repertoires were used to assign a CD4 or CD8 phenotype to each responding clone. The public sequencing data were trimmed at Q25 with fastp and processed into clonotypes with MiXCR by TCRdb, which kept only in-frame beta chains. Rows are unified per CDR3 protein, each entry keeping the most common DNA and genes. TCRdb, not the authors, supplied the V and J calls. Recorded for this sample are fewer than 250,000 distinct CDR3 sequences; more than 9% of them occurred a single time. The ten most abundant clones make up 2.5% to 3.5% of the sample.

The study at large found these results: The study covered only two mild cases, and larger cohorts including severe cases with pre-infection samples were considered necessary. Clones contracting from day 15 to 85 had balanced CD4/CD8 phenotypes, while a second wave expanding from day 15 to 37 was biased towards CD4+. Contracting CD4+ clones were found mainly in CM and EM memory subsets, while CD8+ clones were enriched in EMRA. Some responding clones were detected in pre-infection memory, which suggested that pre-existing cross-reactive memory T cells had joined the SARS-CoV-2 response. The second-wave clones that peaked on day 37 were not confirmed to be SARS-CoV-2 specific.

PBMCs were isolated by Ficoll-Paque density gradient centrifugation. Source material: PBMCs or a T cell subset sorted from them (not recorded which). This receptor was identified in a man aged 18 to 30 who had mild COVID-19 (a few samples of this study predate the infection). The sample titles of this study are shuffled in the database, so cell type and time point are left out; the donor was told from shared clones. Recombination joined TRBV4-3 with TRBJ1-4, with the identity of the D gene unclear. The CDR3 amino acid sequence is: CASSQGGVLGGKLFF. The base sequence is TGCGCCAGCAGCCAAGGGGGAGTTTTAGGTGGAAAACTGTTTTTT.